This T cell receptor beta chain emerged from a study of a mutant IDH1 vaccine in newly diagnosed glioma. For the study at large: Initiation of the vaccine course occurred 4-6 weeks after radiotherapy alone, or alongside temozolomide cycles.

As to time point: week 11, during vaccination. In every dose of vaccine, 300 ug of mutant IDH1 20-mer peptide was given alongside topical imiquimod. The V end lost 2 bases, the J end lost 8 bases, and 13 bases lay between the germline ends. The V gene's germline CDR1 is SGHTA and CDR2 FQGNSA. The CDR3 runs 15 residues. Produced via immunoSEQ multiplex PCR; TCRdb's table is partial and in-frame only. The sample yields 95,000 to 120,000 clones, about nine tenths seen once. With respect to this clone: Its antigen remains unidentified.

Sequenced here: PBMCs, sampled from a glioma patient whose treatment included an IDH1 peptide vaccine. This receptor was taken from a woman between 45 and 65 years old with glioma. The chain is built from TRBV7-2 and TRBJ1-6; D might be TRBD1 (5 bases). The CDR3 protein is CASSLLAGRDSPLHF. In nucleotides, the CDR3 is TGTGCCAGCAGCTTATTAGCAGGGAGGGATTCACCCCTCCACTTT.